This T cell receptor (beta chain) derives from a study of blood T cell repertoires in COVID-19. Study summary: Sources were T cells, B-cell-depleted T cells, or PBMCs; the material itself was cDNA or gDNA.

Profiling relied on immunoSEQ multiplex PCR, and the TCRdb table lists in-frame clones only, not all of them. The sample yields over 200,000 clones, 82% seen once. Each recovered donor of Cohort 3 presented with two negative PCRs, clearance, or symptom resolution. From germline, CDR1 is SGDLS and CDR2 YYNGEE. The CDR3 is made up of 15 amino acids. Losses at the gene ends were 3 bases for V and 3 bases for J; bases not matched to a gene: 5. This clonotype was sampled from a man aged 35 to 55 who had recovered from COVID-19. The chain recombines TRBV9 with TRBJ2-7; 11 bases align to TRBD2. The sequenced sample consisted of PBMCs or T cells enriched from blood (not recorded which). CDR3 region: CASSAGTSGFYEQYF. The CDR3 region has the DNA TGTGCCAGCAGCGCCGGGACTAGCGGATTCTACGAGCAGTACTTC.